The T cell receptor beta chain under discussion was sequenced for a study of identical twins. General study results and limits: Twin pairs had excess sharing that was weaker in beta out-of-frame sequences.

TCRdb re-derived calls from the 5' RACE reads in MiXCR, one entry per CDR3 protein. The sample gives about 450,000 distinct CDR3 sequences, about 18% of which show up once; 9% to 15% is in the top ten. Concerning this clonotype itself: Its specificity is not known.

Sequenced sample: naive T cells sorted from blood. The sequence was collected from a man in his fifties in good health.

CDR3 nucleotides: TGCAGTGCCAATAGACAGGAGCCGGGCTCTGGGGCCAACGTCCTGACTTTC. Translating gives CSANRQEPGSGANVLTF. The rearrangement uses TRBV20-1 and TRBJ2-6, with a possible D match to TRBD1 (6 bases). CDR3 length: 17 residues. V lost 6 bases and J lost 0, with 18 bases in between. Germline V gene data show CDR1 as DFQATT and CDR2 as SNEGSKA (reference sequence).